One and the same sample provided the 28 T cell receptor beta chains below, sequenced in a study of T cells after yellow fever vaccination. TCRdb re-called the 5' RACE reads through MiXCR, storing one row per CDR3 protein. The sample has a few hundred thousand distinct CDR3 sequences; about 3.5% are singletons. The sequences come from PBMCs, collected on the day of the yellow fever booster vaccination. The receptors shown here come from a man aged 18 to 29 who received the YFV17D yellow fever vaccine.

The chain employs TRBV24-1 and TRBJ2-2; D is uncertain. CDR1 is KGHDR and CDR2 is SFDVKD in the germline V gene. V was trimmed by 10 bases and J by 0 bases, leaving 11 bases between them. CDR3 length: 14 residues. CDR3 region: CATGSQANTGELFF. For the CDR3, the DNA is TGTGCCACTGGTTCCCAGGCGAACACCGGGGAGCTGTTTTTT.

The rearrangement links TRBV7-8 to TRBJ2-5, with 10 nucleotides matching TRBD2. With V trimmed by 5 bases and J by 1 base, 7 bases remained unmatched. The germline V gene has CDR1 SGHVS and CDR2 FQNEAQ. This CDR3 is 16 amino acids long. CDR3 sequence: CASSLIAGGPQETQYF. The CDR3 bases are TGTGCCAGCAGCCTTATAGCGGGGGGTCCCCAAGAGACCCAGTACTTC.

This clonotype was counted between two and nine times. The V call is TRBV5-1, the J call TRBJ2-5; D gene ambiguous. Germline V CDR1 and CDR2: SGHRS, YFSETQ. V was pared by 0 bases and J by 5 bases, with 11 bases between. CDR3 length: 14 amino acids. The CDR3 bases are TGCGCCAGCAGCTTGGACCTTTTAGGGGAGACCCAGTACTTC. This encodes CASSLDLLGETQYF.

A few counts support this clonotype. The chain employs TRBV12-3 or TRBV12-4 and TRBJ1-6; 8 bases align to TRBD1. J gave up 5 bases and V 3 bases, and 6 bases lay outside the gene matches. This CDR3 is 16 amino acids long. As DNA, the CDR3 is TGTGCCAGCAGTTTGCGGACAGGGTATGATAATTCACCCCTCCACTTT. Its protein product is CASSLRTGYDNSPLHF.

This clonotype showed up just a few times. This sequence joins TRBV6-1 and TRBJ1-1, with 7 bases fitting TRBD1. With 4 bases clipped from V and 7 bases from J, the junction kept 18 bases outside the gene matches. The CDR3 covers 17 residues. The germline gives CDR1 MNHNS, CDR2 SASEGT. Here the CDR3 DNA reads TGTGCCAGCAGTGCCCAAACCCGGGGACAGTGGATCTATGAAGCTTTCTTT. Its protein is CASSAQTRGQWIYEAFF.

This clonotype showed up just a few times. For the CDR3, the DNA is TGTGCCAGCTCACCACAGGGCTATAATTCACCCCTCCACTTT. Translating it yields CASSPQGYNSPLHF. The chain combines TRBV18 with TRBJ1-6, with D uncertain. CDR1 KGHSH and CDR2 LQKENI come from the germline V gene. The ends were cut back, 1 base at V and 3 bases at J, with 4 bases in the middle. The CDR3 loop spans 14 amino acids.

This clonotype was counted between two and nine times. The chain combines TRBV18 with TRBJ2-5, with TRBD1 matching over 9 bases. With V trimmed by 3 bases and J by 4 bases, 9 bases remained unmatched. The CDR3 totals 16 residues. Germline loops: CDR1 KGHSH, CDR2 LQKENI. CDR3 in amino acids: CASSPRTGGGGETQYF. The CDR3 DNA is TGTGCCAGCTCACCGCGTACAGGGGGCGGAGGAGAGACCCAGTACTTC.

The chain carries TRBV5-6 and TRBJ2-4, with D maybe TRBD2 (5 bases). Germline lookup yields CDR1 SGHDT and CDR2 YYEEEE. The CDR3 covers 19 residues. The V gene lost 0 bases and the J gene lost 0 bases, with 19 bases spanning the gap. CDR3 DNA sequence: TGTGCCAGCAGCTTGGTTGAGGGCAGTGGAAAGCTAGCCAAAAACATTCAGTACTTC. Encoded protein: CASSLVEGSGKLAKNIQYF.

The chain carries TRBV6-2 or TRBV6-3 and TRBJ2-7; D not certain. Germline CDR1 and CDR2: MNHEY and SVGEGT. The CDR3 loop spans 15 amino acids. For the CDR3, the DNA is TGTGGCAGCAGTTACAAGAGGATATTCTCCTACGAGCAGTACGTC. Protein product: CGSSYKRIFSYEQYV.

This chain uses TRBV4-3 with TRBJ1-6; D not certain. Germline V gene sequence: CDR1 LGHNA, CDR2 YSLEER. V lost 0 bases and J 10 bases, leaving 25 bases between the germline ends. The CDR3 contains 19 residues. CDR3 DNA: TGCGCCAGCAGCCAAGAAGGCCCCCCCGGAGGTTGGAGGCAATCACCCCTCCACTTT. The encoded protein is CASSQEGPPGGWRQSPLHF.

The chain combines TRBV5-1 with TRBJ2-1; D could derive from TRBD1 or TRBD2 (5 bases each). The CDR3 sequence is 14 residues long. V lost 4 bases to trimming and J lost 3 bases, with 11 bases between them. Germline V lookup: CDR1 SGHRS, CDR2 YFSETQ. CDR3 residues: CASSGGRIYNEQFF. CDR3 DNA: TGCGCCAGCAGCGGGGGTCGAATCTACAATGAGCAGTTCTTC.

This clonotype was counted at least ten times. The chain recombines TRBV4-3 with TRBJ2-7; 8 bases are shared with TRBD1. Looked up from germline, CDR1 is LGHNA and CDR2 is YSLEER. This CDR3 is built from 17 residues. The V and J ends lost 4 bases and 2 bases, in that order; junction bases with no gene match: 13. The DNA for the CDR3 is TGCGCCAGCAGCCGAAGCCTCGCCGGGACAGGAGCCTACGAGCAGTACTTC. Translation: CASSRSLAGTGAYEQYF.

This clonotype was counted many times. This chain joins TRBV13 and TRBJ2-7, with 7 bases fitting TRBD2. Germline V gene sequence: CDR1 PRHDT, CDR2 FYEKMQ (reference sequence). The CDR3 spans 12 residues. With V trimmed by 5 bases and J by 5 bases, 3 bases remained unmatched. This CDR3 is CASSKRGHEQYF. For the CDR3, the DNA is TGTGCCAGCAGCAAGCGGGGCCACGAGCAGTACTTC. Combining the CDR3 with reference TRBV13 and TRBJ2-7 gives the whole variable domain AAGVIQSPRHLIKEKRETATLKCYPIPRHDTVYWYQQGPGQDPQFLISFYEKMQSDKGSIPDRFSAQQFSDYHSELNMSSLELGDSALYFCASSKRGHEQYFGPGTRLTVT.

This clonotype was counted at least ten times. This CDR3 reads CSARDLPKNIQYF. CDR3 sequence (DNA): TGCAGTGCTAGAGATCTGCCTAAAAACATTCAGTACTTC. The rearrangement joins TRBV20-1 to TRBJ2-4, with unresolved D. The CDR3 consists of 13 residues. V dropped 0 bases and J dropped 4 bases, with 7 bases sitting between them. Germline V lookup: CDR1 DFQATT, CDR2 SNEGSKA (reference sequence).

This chain links TRBV5-6 with TRBJ1-1; 10 nucleotides match TRBD1. The CDR3 loop spans 16 amino acids. V shed 6 bases, J shed 3 bases, and the junction held 11 bases outside the gene matches. Per germline, CDR1 SGHDT and CDR2 YYEEEE. The CDR3 loop is CASILGPGTGDTEAFF. The CDR3 nucleotides read TGTGCCAGCATCCTCGGGCCCGGGACAGGGGACACTGAAGCTTTCTTT.

This clonotype was seen repeatedly, ten times or more. This chain uses TRBV7-2 with TRBJ1-2; TRBD1 matches at 8 bases. The V segment lost 1 base and the J segment 4 bases; nucleotides outside the gene matches: 5. Looked up from germline, CDR1 is SGHTA and CDR2 is FQGNSA. The CDR3 is 15 residues long. The DNA of the CDR3 is TGTGCCAGCAGCTTAGGGGACAGGACCATCTATGGCTACACCTTC. It is translated as CASSLGDRTIYGYTF.

This clonotype was picked up a small number of times. The chain has TRBV7-9 and TRBJ1-1, with D tentatively TRBD1 (5 bases). V was trimmed by 6 bases and J by 7 bases, leaving 21 bases between them. Germline CDR1 SEHNR, CDR2 FQNEAQ (reference sequence). The CDR3 runs to 15 residues. The CDR3 DNA follows: TGTGCCAGCAGACACCCAGCGGTTGGGGCGCGTGAAGCTTTCTTT. Its protein is CASRHPAVGAREAFF. Based on the CDR3 plus reference TRBV7-9 and TRBJ1-1, the full variable domain is DTGVSQNPRHKITKRGQNVTFRCDPISEHNRLYWYRQTLGQGPEFLTYFQNEAQLEKSRLLSDRFSAERPKGSFSTLEIQRTEQGDSAMYLCASRHPAVGAREAFFGQGTRLTVV.

In its sample, this clonotype was seen many times. The gene calls are TRBV20-1 and TRBJ2-5; 11 bases line up with TRBD2. With V trimmed by 6 bases and J by 4 bases, 13 bases remained unmatched. Germline values: CDR1 DFQATT, CDR2 SNEGSKA (reference sequence). The CDR3 contains 16 residues. Here the CDR3 reads CSAPPQASGGTETQYF. The CDR3 nucleotides read TGCAGTGCCCCCCCGCAGGCTAGCGGGGGGACAGAGACCCAGTACTTC.

A few counts support this clonotype. This chain uses TRBV2 with TRBJ2-7; TRBD2 is a possible D gene (6 bases). The CDR3 covers 11 residues. The germline gives CDR1 SNHLY, CDR2 FYNNEI. The CDR3 here is CAGGVAYEQYF. Here the CDR3 DNA reads TGTGCAGGCGGGGTGGCCTACGAGCAGTACTTC.

This clonotype has a count of ten or more. The chain is built from TRBV20-1 and TRBJ2-5; 8 bases align to TRBD1. This CDR3 spans 13 amino acids. Looked up from germline, CDR1 is DFQATT and CDR2 is SNEGSKA (reference sequence). V shed 6 bases and J 5 bases; nucleotides not matched to a gene: 8. In DNA form, the CDR3 reads TGCAGTGCCCCGGACAGGGTGGCGGAGACCCAGTACTTC. It codes for CSAPDRVAETQYF.

This clonotype showed up many times. This rearrangement joins TRBV20-1 to TRBJ2-1; D gene uncertain. V was clipped by 4 bases and J by 0 bases, with 13 bases between them. Germline V gives CDR1 DFQATT, CDR2 SNEGSKA (reference sequence). The CDR3 covers 15 residues. The CDR3 spells CSAINTRYSYNEQFF. The DNA for the CDR3 is TGCAGTGCTATAAATACACGATACTCCTACAATGAGCAGTTCTTC.

This clonotype was recorded many times. The chain joins TRBV5-1 to TRBJ2-7; 8 bases map to TRBD2. Germline V gene sequence: CDR1 SGHRS, CDR2 YFSETQ. This CDR3 is built from 13 residues. Trimming at V came to 4 bases and at J to 5 bases, leaving 5 bases not matched to a gene. The CDR3: CASSPGGFDEQYV. The CDR3 nucleotides read TGCGCCAGCAGCCCGGGAGGGTTCGACGAGCAGTACGTC.

This clonotype turned up a few times. This chain connects TRBV6-2 or TRBV6-3 to TRBJ2-7, with 7 bases aligning to TRBD2. Germline V gene sequence: CDR1 MNHEY, CDR2 SVGEGT. The CDR3 has 14 amino acids. Trimming at V came to 7 bases and at J to 3 bases, leaving 9 bases not matched to a gene. CDR3 DNA: TGTGCCAGCACCGTTCGGGGGGAAGTCTACGAGCAGTACTTC. Translation: CASTVRGEVYEQYF.

This clonotype has a count of ten or more. The chain employs TRBV7-9 and TRBJ2-1; 9 bases match TRBD1. V lost 5 bases and J lost 4; bases outside the gene matches: 6. This CDR3 has 15 residues. The germline V gene has CDR1 SEHNR and CDR2 FQNEAQ (reference sequence). CDR3 protein: CASSRTGQGYNEQFF. The CDR3 DNA sequence: TGTGCCAGCAGCCGAACGGGACAGGGATACAATGAGCAGTTCTTC.

The genes are TRBV12-3 or TRBV12-4 and TRBJ1-2; 9 positions match TRBD1. There are 14 residues in the CDR3. V gave up 7 bases and J gave up 7 bases; unmatched junction bases: 10. CDR3 in DNA: TGTGCCAGCACGCGCGGACAGGGGTCGTCTGGCTACACCTTC. This gives the protein CASTRGQGSSGYTF.

V gene TRBV5-6 combines with J gene TRBJ1-2; D not resolved. The CDR3 has 13 residues. Germline CDR1 is SGHDT and CDR2 is YYEEEE. The ends were cut back, 4 bases at V and 8 bases at J, with 15 bases in the middle. The CDR3 sequence is CASSPCGHLGYTF. CDR3 nucleotide sequence: TGTGCCAGCAGCCCCTGCGGCCACCTCGGCTACACCTTC.

This clonotype was recorded many times. The genes are TRBV12-3 or TRBV12-4 and TRBJ1-2; TRBD1 aligns across 8 bases. This CDR3 spans 13 amino acids. With V trimmed by 4 bases and J by 7 bases, 5 bases remained unmatched. Here the CDR3 DNA reads TGTGCCAGCAGTTCGACAGGGGAGCCTGGCTACACCTTC. The encoded protein is CASSSTGEPGYTF.

This clonotype was detected only a few times. The chain links TRBV7-3 to TRBJ2-2; 9 bases map to TRBD1. This CDR3 contains 17 residues. The V segment lost 5 bases and the J segment 6 bases; nucleotides outside the gene matches: 13. The germline V gene encodes CDR1 SGHTA and CDR2 FQGTGA. The CDR3 nucleotides read TGTGCCAGCAGCCCGGCCCCGGGACAGGGTCCCCCCGGGGAGCTGTTTTTT. Residues: CASSPAPGQGPPGELFF.